The 9 T cell receptor beta chains reported below all come from one sample, sequenced in a study of regulatory and conventional T cells in RAG deficiency. The sorted regulatory T cells were CD4+, CD25-high and CD127-low, with genomic DNA sequenced. Generated by immunoSEQ multiplex PCR, the TCRdb table keeps only in-frame clones and is missing some. Of roughly 20,000 clones listed, over 80% were seen once; the top ten hold approximately 1.5%. These same data were also listed under a study on regulatory T cells. That work states: The PCR used 52 TRBV and 13 TRBJ primers.

Specimen: Tregs sorted from blood. The receptors stem from a human donor in good health.

The CDR3 coding sequence is TGTGCCAGCAGTTACTCGGGACAGGGGGCTTTCTACACCTTC. Protein product: CASSYSGQGAFYTF. The V and J genes are TRBV6-6 and TRBJ1-2, with 12 bases matching TRBD1. Germline CDR1 MNHNY, CDR2 SVGAGI (reference sequence). The CDR3 sequence is 14 residues long. The ends lost 0 bases at V and 10 bases at J; junction bases unmatched: 3.

This clone was picked up a small number of times. The chain is built from TRBV6-4 and TRBJ1-2, with 8 positions matching TRBD1. The V segment lost 5 bases and the J segment 8 bases; nucleotides outside the gene matches: 7. Germline CDR1 reads MRHNA; CDR2 reads SNTAGT. The CDR3 extends over 13 amino acids. This CDR3 is CASSSTGAGGYTF. The CDR3 region has the DNA TGTGCCAGCAGTTCGACAGGGGCCGGGGGCTACACCTTC.

Regarding this clone: Other nucleotide sequences from this sample produce the same CDR3. The chain employs TRBV28 and TRBJ2-4; D is tentatively TRBD1 or TRBD2 (5 bases each). In germline, CDR1 is MDHEN, CDR2 SYDVKM. V shed 5 bases and J shed 16 bases, with 21 bases lying between them. The CDR3 has 13 residues. The CDR3 bases are TGTGCCAGCAGTCAAACCGGGACCCTAACGGGATACTTC. Translated, it gives CASSQTGTLTGYF.

This chain connects TRBV10-3 to TRBJ2-3; no definite D call. The V and J ends lost 0 bases and 4 bases respectively, with 5 bases between them. Germline CDR1 reads ENHRY; CDR2 reads SYGVKD. The CDR3 covers 13 residues. Here the CDR3 DNA reads TGTGCCATCAGTGAGTCCCCCTCAGATACGCAGTATTTT. Translated: CAISESPSDTQYF.

The chain combines TRBV2 with TRBJ1-2; weak D call: TRBD1 (6 bases). Trimming pared 0 bases from V and 7 bases from J, leaving 12 bases between. Germline-derived CDR1 and CDR2 are SNHLY and FYNNEI. CDR3 length equals 14 residues. As DNA, the CDR3 is TGTGCCAGCAGTGAAGCTGCGGGGGCTTCTGGCTACACCTTC. Amino acid sequence: CASSEAAGASGYTF.

The V gene is TRBV19, the J gene TRBJ1-2; maybe TRBD1 (6 bases). V lost 5 bases to trimming and J lost 0 bases, with 19 bases between them. This CDR3 contains 17 residues. CDR1 is LNHDA and CDR2 is SQIVND in the germline V gene (reference sequence). The CDR3 region has the DNA TGTGCCAGTAGTCCCCAGGGGAAACCCGCCACTAACTATGGCTACACCTTC. Its protein is CASSPQGKPATNYGYTF.

The rearrangement links TRBV5-1 to TRBJ2-2; possibly TRBD1 or TRBD2 for D (5 bases each). The CDR3 loop spans 15 amino acids. V gave up 6 bases and J gave up 5 bases, with 17 bases separating them. Germline lookup yields CDR1 SGHRS and CDR2 YFSETQ. The CDR3 protein is CASIPGTLGTGELFF. CDR3 DNA: TGCGCCAGCATCCCTGGGACCCTTGGTACCGGGGAGCTGTTTTTT. Looking up the rest from reference TRBV5-1 and TRBJ2-2 gives the full variable domain: KAGVTQTPRYLIKTRGQQVTLSCSPISGHRSVSWYQQTPGQGLQFLFEYFSETQRNKGNFPGRFSGRQFSNSRSEMNVSTLELGDSALYLCASIPGTLGTGELFFGEGSRLTVL.

This rearrangement joins TRBV7-6 to TRBJ2-2; no clear D gene. The ends were cut back, 5 bases at V and 5 bases at J, with 6 bases in the middle. Germline V gene sequence: CDR1 SGHVS, CDR2 FNYEAQ. The CDR3 is 12 residues long. The CDR3 here is CASSLITGELFF. The CDR3 DNA follows: TGTGCCAGCAGCCTGATTACCGGGGAGCTGTTTTTT.

CDR3 region: CAWAGGTEAFF. The CDR3 DNA sequence: TGTGCCTGGGCCGGGGGCACTGAAGCTTTCTTT. The J gene is TRBJ1-1, the V gene TRBV30; D is possibly TRBD1 (5 bases). This CDR3 comprises 11 residues. Germline V gene sequence: CDR1 GTSNPN, CDR2 SVGIG (reference sequence). Trimming shortened V by 5 bases and J by 4 bases, and 8 bases separated the two germline ends.